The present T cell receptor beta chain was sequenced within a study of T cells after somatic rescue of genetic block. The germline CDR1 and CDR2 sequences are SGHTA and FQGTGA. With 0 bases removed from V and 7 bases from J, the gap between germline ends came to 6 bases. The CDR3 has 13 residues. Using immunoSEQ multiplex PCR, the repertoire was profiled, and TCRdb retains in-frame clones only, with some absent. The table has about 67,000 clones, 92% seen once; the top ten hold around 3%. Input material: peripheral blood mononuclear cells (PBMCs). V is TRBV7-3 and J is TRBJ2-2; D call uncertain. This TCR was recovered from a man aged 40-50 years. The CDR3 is CASSLTGIGELFF. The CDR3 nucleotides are TGTGCCAGCAGCTTAACTGGGATCGGGGAGCTGTTTTTT. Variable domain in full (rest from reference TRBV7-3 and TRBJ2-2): GAGVSQTPSNKVTEKGKYVELRCDPISGHTALYWYRQSLGQGPEFLIYFQGTGAADDSGLPNDRFFAVRPEGSVSTLKIQRTERGDSAVYLCASSLTGIGELFFGEGSRLTVL.